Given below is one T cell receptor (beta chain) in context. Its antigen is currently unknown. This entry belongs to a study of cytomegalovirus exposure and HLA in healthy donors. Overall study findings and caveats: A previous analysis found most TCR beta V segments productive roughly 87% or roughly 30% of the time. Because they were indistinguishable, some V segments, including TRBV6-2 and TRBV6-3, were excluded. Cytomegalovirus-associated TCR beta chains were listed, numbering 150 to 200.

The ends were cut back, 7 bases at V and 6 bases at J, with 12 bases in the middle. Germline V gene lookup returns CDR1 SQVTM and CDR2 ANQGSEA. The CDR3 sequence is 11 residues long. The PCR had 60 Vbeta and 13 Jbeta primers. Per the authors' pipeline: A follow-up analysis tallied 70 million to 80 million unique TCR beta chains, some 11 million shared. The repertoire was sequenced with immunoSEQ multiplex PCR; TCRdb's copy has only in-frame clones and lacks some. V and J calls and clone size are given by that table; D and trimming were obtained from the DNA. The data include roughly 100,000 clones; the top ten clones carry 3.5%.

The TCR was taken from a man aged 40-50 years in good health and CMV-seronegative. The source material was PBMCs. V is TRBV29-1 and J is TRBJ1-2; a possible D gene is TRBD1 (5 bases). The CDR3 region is CSASLGDGYTF. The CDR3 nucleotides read TGCAGCGCCTCATTAGGGGATGGCTACACCTTC.